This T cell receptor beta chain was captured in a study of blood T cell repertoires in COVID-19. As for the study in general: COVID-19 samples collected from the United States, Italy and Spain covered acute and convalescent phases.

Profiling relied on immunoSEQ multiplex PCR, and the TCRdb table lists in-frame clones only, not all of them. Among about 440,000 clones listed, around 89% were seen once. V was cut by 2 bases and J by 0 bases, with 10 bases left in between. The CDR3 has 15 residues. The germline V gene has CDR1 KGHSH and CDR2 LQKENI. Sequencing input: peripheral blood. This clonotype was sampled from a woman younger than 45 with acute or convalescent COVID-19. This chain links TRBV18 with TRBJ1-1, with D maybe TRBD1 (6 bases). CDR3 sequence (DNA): TGTGCCAGCTCACCAGTCAGGGGTTTGAACACTGAAGCTTTCTTT. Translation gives CASSPVRGLNTEAFF.